The source of this T cell receptor (beta chain) is a study of pediatric ulcerative colitis. Points from the study as a whole: Blood samples from a couple of patients yielded substantially fewer templates and were excluded from blood-rectal overlap analysis. Blood-derived T cells may be present in rectal pinch biopsies. All ulcerative colitis patients, but no controls, carried a couple of rectal clonotypes. This repertoire reflects total lymphocytes rather than subpopulations like regulatory T cells.

Clones were sequenced by immunoSEQ multiplex PCR, and TCRdb holds only the in-frame ones, with some missing. The sample holds 30,000 to 45,000 clones, about 80% seen once. Germline loops: CDR1 SGHVS, CDR2 FQNEAQ. Losses at the gene ends were 4 bases for V and 13 bases for J; bases not matched to a gene: 17. The CDR3 is 15 residues long. One to two pinch biopsies were taken from the rectum during colonoscopy. This clone has more than one count but fewer than ten. Its antigen is as yet unknown. The source material was gut tissue. The clonotype comes from a boy aged 5-17 years with moderate ulcerative colitis. The V and J genes are TRBV7-8 and TRBJ1-2; 8 bases are shared with TRBD1. The CDR3 nucleotides are TGTGCCAGCAGCTCTCAACCGGGACAGGCAATGATAGGCACCTTC. It specifies CASSSQPGQAMIGTF.